The rows below give T cell receptor beta chains drawn from one sample of a study of T cells in localized non-small cell lung cancer. TCRdb's copy holds only in-frame clones and misses some; the assay was immunoSEQ multiplex PCR. Altogether around 25,000 clones are present, approximately 86% being singletons, with the ten largest covering approximately 6.3%. The sequenced sample was peripheral blood, obtained before any cancer treatment. These receptors all come from a male donor aged 60 or over with stage II squamous cell lung carcinoma. Both conserved end residues are part of each CDR3. Each record gives: clone size, CDR3 length, V gene, J gene, D gene, CDR3 protein, CDR3 DNA. A D gene is named only where the DNA matches it firmly. Only part of the rows carry a size: once, few, many, or a class if the clone is expanded.

size: -
length: 16
V: TRBV5-5
J: TRBJ1-4
D: -
CDR3: CASSWTWEATNEKLFF
DNA: TGTGCCAGCAGCTGGACGTGGGAAGCGACTAATGAAAAACTGTTTTTT

size: -
length: 17
V: TRBV11-2
J: TRBJ2-1
D: -
CDR3: CASSLRDSGSSYNEQFF
DNA: TGTGCCAGCAGCTTGCGGGATTCCGGGAGCTCCTACAATGAGCAGTTCTTC

size: -
length: 15
V: TRBV10-3
J: TRBJ2-3
D: TRBD2
CDR3: CAISGVAGGADTQYF
DNA: TGTGCCATCAGTGGGGTAGCGGGAGGTGCAGATACGCAGTATTTT

size: -
length: 13
V: TRBV19
J: TRBJ2-1
D: -
CDR3: CASKLAAYNEQFF
DNA: TGTGCCAGTAAATTGGCAGCTTACAATGAGCAGTTCTTC

size: -
length: 13
V: TRBV21-1
J: TRBJ1-2
D: -
CDR3: CASSKDEGHGYTF
DNA: TGTGCCAGCAGCAAAGATGAGGGCCATGGCTACACCTTC

size: -
length: 15
V: TRBV6-5
J: TRBJ1-1
D: -
CDR3: CASSGPGRGNTEAFF
DNA: TGTGCCAGCAGTGGTCCGGGACGGGGGAACACTGAAGCTTTCTTT

size: -
length: 14
V: TRBV18
J: TRBJ2-1
D: TRBD1
CDR3: CASSLDRVPNEQFF
DNA: TGTGCCAGCTCACTGGACAGGGTCCCCAATGAGCAGTTCTTC

size: -
length: 16
V: TRBV4-1
J: TRBJ2-1
D: -
CDR3: CASSQAAGATYNEQFF
DNA: TGCGCCAGCAGCCAAGCGGCGGGGGCCACCTACAATGAGCAGTTCTTC

size: -
length: 15
V: TRBV7-7
J: TRBJ2-1
D: TRBD1
CDR3: CASSRGPGQNNEQFF
DNA: TGTGCCAGCAGCCGAGGCCCGGGACAGAACAATGAGCAGTTCTTC

size: -
length: 11
V: TRBV5-5
J: TRBJ2-3
D: -
CDR3: CASSVIDTQYF
DNA: TGTGCCAGCAGCGTTATAGATACGCAGTATTTT

size: -
length: 13
V: TRBV4-1
J: TRBJ1-1
D: -
CDR3: CASSRADGTEAFF
DNA: TGCGCCAGCAGCCGAGCGGACGGTACTGAAGCTTTCTTT

size: -
length: 16
V: TRBV5-1
J: TRBJ1-1
D: -
CDR3: CASSLGDRGVNTEAFF
DNA: TGCGCCAGCAGCTTGGGAGACAGAGGAGTGAACACTGAAGCTTTCTTT

size: -
length: 14
V: TRBV5-8
J: TRBJ1-4
D: TRBD1
CDR3: CASSLDRGGEKLFF
DNA: TGTGCCAGCAGCTTGGACAGGGGAGGGGAAAAACTGTTTTTT

size: once
length: 15
V: TRBV19
J: TRBJ2-2
D: TRBD1
CDR3: CASTISQGATGELFF
DNA: TGTGCCAGTACGATTTCACAGGGGGCAACGGGGGAGCTGTTTTTT

size: once
length: 15
V: TRBV7-3
J: TRBJ2-2
D: -
CDR3: CASSFSAARTGELFF
DNA: TGTGCCAGCAGCTTTTCCGCGGCGAGGACCGGGGAGCTGTTTTTT

size: -
length: 14
V: TRBV10-3
J: TRBJ2-3
D: -
CDR3: CAISGGGGTDTQYF
DNA: TGTGCCATCAGTGGAGGAGGGGGCACAGATACGCAGTATTTT

size: few
length: 15
V: TRBV15
J: TRBJ2-7
D: -
CDR3: CATSRGGWNSYEQYF
DNA: TGTGCCACCAGCAGAGGGGGCTGGAACTCCTACGAGCAGTACTTC

size: -
length: 18
V: TRBV28
J: TRBJ2-7
D: -
CDR3: CASSSLPDRDLLHYEQYF
DNA: TGTGCCAGCAGTTCGCTACCCGACAGGGACTTACTCCACTACGAGCAGTACTTC

size: once
length: 16
V: TRBV5-4
J: TRBJ1-2
D: TRBD1
CDR3: CASSSTLGGGSYGYTF
DNA: TGTGCCAGCAGCTCCACCCTGGGAGGGGGCTCCTATGGCTACACCTTC

size: -
length: 15
V: TRBV5-6
J: TRBJ2-3
D: -
CDR3: CASSLVGQGTDTQYF
DNA: TGTGCCAGCAGCTTGGTAGGGCAGGGGACAGATACGCAGTATTTT

size: -
length: 15
V: TRBV10-3
J: TRBJ2-5
D: TRBD1
CDR3: CAISGTDRVQETQYF
DNA: TGTGCCATCAGTGGGACTGACAGGGTCCAAGAGACCCAGTACTTC

size: -
length: 13
V: TRBV7-9
J: TRBJ1-1
D: -
CDR3: CASSLEVNTEAFF
DNA: TGTGCCAGCAGCTTAGAAGTGAACACTGAAGCTTTCTTT

size: -
length: 15
V: TRBV7-2
J: TRBJ1-3
D: -
CDR3: CASSLVWQGGNTIYF
DNA: TGTGCCAGCAGCTTAGTTTGGCAGGGGGGAAACACCATATATTTT

size: -
length: 18
V: TRBV6-1
J: TRBJ2-1
D: -
CDR3: CASSEVWFSTSSLLPQFF
DNA: TGTGCCAGCAGTGAGGTTTGGTTTAGTACTAGCTCCTTACTCCCGCAGTTCTTC

size: few
length: 14
V: TRBV6-5
J: TRBJ1-1
D: -
CDR3: CASSRTALNTEAFF
DNA: TGTGCCAGCAGCAGGACAGCGTTGAACACTGAAGCTTTCTTT

size: -
length: 15
V: TRBV5-4
J: TRBJ1-1
D: TRBD1
CDR3: CASRLDRGTNTEAFF
DNA: TGTGCCAGCAGGTTGGACAGGGGGACGAACACTGAAGCTTTCTTT

size: -
length: 14
V: TRBV6-1
J: TRBJ2-1
D: TRBD2
CDR3: CASSVAGSYNEQFF
DNA: TGTGCCAGCAGTGTAGCGGGCTCCTACAATGAGCAGTTCTTC

size: -
length: 14
V: TRBV9
J: TRBJ1-4
D: -
CDR3: CASSVGSLGEKLFF
DNA: TGTGCCAGCAGCGTGGGGAGCCTGGGAGAAAAACTGTTTTTT

size: -
length: 17
V: TRBV4-3
J: TRBJ2-5
D: -
CDR3: CASSQDLLTGGGETQYF
DNA: TGCGCCAGCAGCCAAGATCTCCTGACGGGGGGCGGAGAGACCCAGTACTTC

size: once
length: 12
V: TRBV30
J: TRBJ1-3
D: -
CDR3: CAWRDSGNTIYF
DNA: TGTGCCTGGAGGGACTCTGGAAACACCATATATTTT

size: few
length: 15
V: TRBV2
J: TRBJ2-2
D: -
CDR3: CASLGGNSNTGELFF
DNA: TGTGCCAGCCTCGGGGGAAACTCGAACACCGGGGAGCTGTTTTTT

size: -
length: 19
V: TRBV12-1
J: TRBJ2-6
D: -
CDR3: CASSFYPSGAFSGANVLTF
DNA: TGTGCCAGCAGCTTTTATCCTAGCGGGGCCTTCTCTGGGGCCAACGTCCTGACTTTC

size: -
length: 15
V: TRBV18
J: TRBJ2-3
D: TRBD2
CDR3: CASSSTSGGTDTQYF
DNA: TGTGCCAGCTCATCTACTAGCGGGGGCACAGATACGCAGTATTTT

size: -
length: 13
V: TRBV5-3
J: TRBJ1-5
D: -
CDR3: CASGARVNQPQHF
DNA: TGTGCCAGCGGAGCCAGGGTCAATCAGCCCCAGCATTTT

size: -
length: 16
V: TRBV4-2
J: TRBJ2-7
D: -
CDR3: CASSQDRGASSYEQYF
DNA: TGTGCCAGCAGCCAAGACCGGGGGGCGTCCTCCTACGAGCAGTACTTC

size: -
length: 15
V: TRBV7-9
J: TRBJ1-3
D: TRBD1
CDR3: CASSLVTGTGNTIYF
DNA: TGTGCCAGCAGCTTAGTGACAGGGACTGGAAACACCATATATTTT

size: -
length: 14
V: TRBV6-5
J: TRBJ1-1
D: -
CDR3: CASSSRTGNTEAFF
DNA: TGTGCCAGCAGTTCCAGGACGGGGAACACTGAAGCTTTCTTT

size: once
length: 16
V: TRBV6-4
J: TRBJ1-3
D: -
CDR3: CASSAIMGAWRNTIYF
DNA: TGTGCCAGCAGTGCCATAATGGGGGCTTGGAGGAACACCATATATTTT

size: -
length: 16
V: TRBV7-3
J: TRBJ2-3
D: -
CDR3: CASSLNGGAATDTQYF
DNA: TGTGCCAGCAGCTTAAACGGCGGGGCGGCCACAGATACGCAGTATTTT

size: -
length: 14
V: TRBV7-2
J: TRBJ1-1
D: -
CDR3: CASSLATGNTEAFF
DNA: TGTGCCAGCAGCTTAGCGACGGGAAACACTGAAGCTTTCTTT

size: -
length: 14
V: TRBV6-1
J: TRBJ1-2
D: -
CDR3: CASTLDQGSGGYTF
DNA: TGTGCCAGCACCCTTGACCAGGGGTCGGGGGGCTACACCTTC

size: once
length: 15
V: TRBV28
J: TRBJ2-7
D: TRBD2
CDR3: CASSSTSGHSYEQYF
DNA: TGTGCCAGCAGTTCTACTAGCGGGCACTCCTACGAGCAGTACTTC

size: -
length: 14
V: TRBV5-6
J: TRBJ2-7
D: -
CDR3: CASSFSGTWDEQYF
DNA: TGTGCCAGCAGCTTTTCCGGGACCTGGGACGAGCAGTACTTC

size: few
length: 14
V: TRBV18
J: TRBJ2-2
D: -
CDR3: CASSSLANTGELFF
DNA: TGTGCCAGCTCCTCCTTGGCCAACACCGGGGAGCTGTTTTTT

size: -
length: 15
V: TRBV4-3
J: TRBJ2-7
D: -
CDR3: CASSQDYQGAYEQYF
DNA: TGCGCCAGCAGCCAAGATTATCAGGGAGCCTACGAGCAGTACTTC

size: -
length: 12
V: TRBV10-3
J: TRBJ1-4
D: -
CDR3: CATAEANEKLFF
DNA: TGTGCCACTGCTGAGGCTAATGAAAAACTGTTTTTT

size: -
length: 13
V: TRBV10-2
J: TRBJ1-1
D: -
CDR3: CASSDRGVTEAFF
DNA: TGCGCCAGCAGTGACAGGGGAGTCACTGAAGCTTTCTTT

size: -
length: 16
V: TRBV23-1
J: TRBJ2-3
D: -
CDR3: CASSQSGAASTDTQYF
DNA: TGCGCCAGCAGTCAATCGGGGGCCGCTAGCACAGATACGCAGTATTTT

size: -
length: 12
V: TRBV28
J: TRBJ2-7
D: -
CDR3: CASRNDLGEQYF
DNA: TGTGCCAGCAGGAACGACCTCGGGGAGCAGTACTTC

size: -
length: 12
V: TRBV6-6
J: TRBJ2-1
D: -
CDR3: CASSYYGPEQFF
DNA: TGTGCCAGCAGTTACTATGGCCCCGAGCAGTTCTTC

size: -
length: 15
V: TRBV18
J: TRBJ2-3
D: -
CDR3: CASSPGGPSTDTQYF
DNA: TGTGCCAGCTCACCAGGGGGACCTAGCACAGATACGCAGTATTTT